The 12 T cell receptor beta chains given below trace back to one sample, sequenced in a study of T cells in Graves' hyperthyroidism and ophthalmopathy. Amplification targeted TCR beta CDR3 regions from RNA transcripts. HTBI primers drove first-round RT-PCR of the TCR CDR3. TCRdb called the multiplex PCR reads again in MiXCR, with one record for every CDR3 protein. Of around 700,000 distinct CDR3 sequences listed, 35% are singletons. Sequenced material: blood. Receptors originate from a woman aged 40 to 49 with Graves' hyperthyroidism.

On this clonotype: The junction and the germline gene differ at one end; a read error may be behind it. V gene TRBV10-2 combines with J gene TRBJ1-1; D may be TRBD1 (5 bases). CDR3 length: 13 residues. Germline CDR1 WSHSY, CDR2 SAAADI. The DNA of the CDR3 is TGTGCCAGCTTGGGGACCGGGGACACTGAAGCTTTCTTT. It specifies CASLGTGDTEAFF.

This clonotype was seen just once. This chain links TRBV18 with TRBJ1-4; 7 nucleotides match TRBD1. V trimming: 3 bases; J trimming: 8 bases; junction bases outside the gene matches: 0. The CDR3 contains 12 residues. The V gene's germline CDR1 is KGHSH and CDR2 LQKENI. CDR3 residues: CASSPGQEKLFF. The CDR3 coding sequence is TGTGCCAGCTCACCGGGACAGGAAAAACTGTTTTTT. The complete variable domain, with remaining parts taken from reference TRBV18 and TRBJ1-4, reads NAGVMQNPRHLVRRRGQEARLRCSPMKGHSHVYWYRQLPEEGLKFMVYLQKENIIDESGMPKERFSAEFPKEGPSILRIQQVVRGDSAAYFCASSPGQEKLFFGSGTQLSVL.

This clonotype was counted at least ten times. The CDR3 coding sequence is TGTGCCAGTAGCCAACAGGGAGCTAATTCACCCCTCCACTTT. Amino acid sequence: CASSQQGANSPLHF. The J gene is TRBJ1-6, the V gene TRBV19; the D gene is possibly TRBD1 (6 bases). CDR3 size: 14 residues. V lost 6 bases, J lost 6 bases, and 12 bases lay in between. Germline V gene data show CDR1 as LNHDA and CDR2 as SQIVND (reference sequence).

This clonotype has only a few counts. The chain combines TRBV2 with TRBJ1-5; weak D call: TRBD1 (5 bases). The ends were cut back, 5 bases at V and 2 bases at J, with 13 bases in the middle. The CDR3 is 15 residues long. The germline gives CDR1 SNHLY, CDR2 FYNNEI. In DNA, the CDR3 is TGTGCCAGCAGTACCAGGGCTCGCGGCAATCAGCCCCAGCATTTT. Protein product: CASSTRARGNQPQHF.

The V call is TRBV5-2, the J call TRBJ2-1; the table calls TRBD1, which could not be checked here. TRBV5-2 is labeled a pseudogene. This CDR3 is built from 14 residues. The CDR3: CASKGGFLDNEQFF. In nucleotides, the CDR3 is TGTGCCAGCAAAGGGGGCTTTCTTGACAATGAGCAGTTCTTC.

This clonotype has a count of ten or more. The CDR3 coding sequence is TGTGCCAGCAGTGAAGGGACAACTAATGAAAAACTGTTTTTT. Its translation: CASSEGTTNEKLFF. J is TRBJ1-4 and V is TRBV2, with D hard to call. Trimming pared 1 base from V and 0 bases from J, leaving 3 bases between. Germline CDR1 SNHLY, CDR2 FYNNEI. The CDR3 is 14 amino acids.

The V and J genes are TRBV29-1 and TRBJ1-3, with a possible D match to TRBD1 (6 bases). The CDR3 loop spans 12 amino acids. Germline V gene sequence: CDR1 SQVTM, CDR2 ANQGSEA. V dropped 6 bases and J dropped 7 bases, with 13 bases sitting between them. The CDR3 is CSVYGGGNTIYF. The CDR3 nucleotides read TGCAGCGTATACGGAGGGGGGAACACCATATATTTT.

Of note for this clonotype: The germline gene is not matched at one end of the junction; a read error may be the cause. The chain carries TRBV10-3 and TRBJ1-1; TRBD1 might be the D (6 bases). The CDR3 length is 13 residues. CDR1 and CDR2 (germline): ENHRY, SYGVKD. This CDR3 is CASSSFGGPEAFF. CDR3 nucleotides: TGTGCCAGCAGTTCATTCGGGGGCCCTGAAGCTTTCTTT.

The J gene is TRBJ1-4, the V gene TRBV29-1; TRBD1 might be the D (5 bases). The V gene's germline CDR1 is SQVTM and CDR2 ANQGSEA. Trimming took off 6 bases at V and 8 bases at J, with 13 bases between the two ends. This CDR3 has 12 residues. The CDR3 nucleotides are TGCAGCGTCGATTCCTGGGGGGAAAAACTGTTTTTT. This codes for CSVDSWGEKLFF.

This clonotype was seen a few times. The chain recombines TRBV20-1 with TRBJ2-7; D call uncertain. CDR1 and CDR2 from the germline V gene are DFQATT and SNEGSKA (reference sequence). The V and J ends lost 3 bases and 4 bases respectively, with 22 bases between them. The CDR3 spans 16 residues. The CDR3 DNA sequence: TGCAGTGCTAGCGAAACCTCTGCGACGCGCTTGTACGAGCAGTACTTC. Translated: CSASETSATRLYEQYF.

This rearrangement joins TRBV12-3 or TRBV12-4 to TRBJ2-5, with TRBD2 matching 7 bases. CDR3 length: 17 residues. V was pared by 2 bases and J by 2 bases, with 11 bases of the junction left unmatched. Here the CDR3 DNA reads TGTGCCAGCAGTTTACCGCCGGGGAGGGGAGGACAAGAGACCCAGTACTTC. Its protein product is CASSLPPGRGGQETQYF.

The table lists this clonotype with many counts. The rearrangement links TRBV5-6 to TRBJ2-5; D not resolved. Trimming pared 4 bases from V and 4 bases from J, leaving 14 bases between. CDR1 is SGHDT, CDR2 YYEEEE, per germline. The CDR3 has 14 residues. This CDR3 reads CASSPRLSVETQYF. The DNA for the CDR3 is TGTGCCAGCAGCCCGAGGCTCAGTGTAGAGACCCAGTACTTC.